A selection of T cell receptor beta chains follows, all from one sample in a study of CD8 T cells in ankylosing spondylitis. MiXCR, applied by TCRdb to the 5' RACE reads, yields one record per CDR3 protein. The data show 200,000 or so distinct CDR3 sequences, approximately 12% seen once. Specimen: blood, either unsorted or a sorted T cell fraction (not recorded which). These receptors originate from a female donor with ankylosing spondylitis or in good health (not recorded which). Both conserved end residues are part of each CDR3. The D gene is left open where the match is weak. Not all rows give a size; the values are once, few, many and, for expanded clones, a class.

CDR3nt: TGTGCCAGCAGCTTAGTATGGGAGCGGAGCACCGGGGAGCTGTTTTTT
CDR3aa: CASSLVWERSTGELFF
len: 16
d_gene: -
v_gene: TRBV7-2
j_gene: TRBJ2-2
abundance: -

CDR3nt: TGTGCTAGTGGTTGCCACTGCAATCCGGGACAGGGGAACGGGGAGCTGTTTTTT
CDR3aa: CASGCHCNPGQGNGELFF
len: 18
d_gene: TRBD1
v_gene: TRBV12-5
j_gene: TRBJ2-2
abundance: few

CDR3nt: TGTGCCAGCAGCTTTTACAGCGGCAATGAGCAGTTCTTC
CDR3aa: CASSFYSGNEQFF
len: 13
d_gene: -
v_gene: TRBV5-6
j_gene: TRBJ2-1
abundance: many

CDR3nt: TGTGCCAGCAGCTTAGTTAGCGGGAGTGTTTACGAGCAGTACTTC
CDR3aa: CASSLVSGSVYEQYF
len: 15
d_gene: TRBD2
v_gene: TRBV7-8
j_gene: TRBJ2-7
abundance: -

CDR3nt: TGCAGCGTTGCCGTCCAGGGGAATCAGCCCCAGCATTTT
CDR3aa: CSVAVQGNQPQHF
len: 13
d_gene: -
v_gene: TRBV29-1
j_gene: TRBJ1-5
abundance: many

CDR3nt: TGTGCCACCAGCAGAGGAACGGGGGGCCCCGGGGAGCTGTTTTTT
CDR3aa: CATSRGTGGPGELFF
len: 15
d_gene: -
v_gene: TRBV15
j_gene: TRBJ2-2
abundance: once

CDR3nt: TGTGCCAGCAGTACAGGGGGCGAAGTGAGCTCCTACGAGCAGTACTTC
CDR3aa: CASSTGGEVSSYEQYF
len: 16
d_gene: TRBD1
v_gene: TRBV28
j_gene: TRBJ2-7
abundance: few

CDR3nt: TGCGCCAGCAGCTTGGCCTCCGGGACAGGGCATGGCTACACCTTC
CDR3aa: CASSLASGTGHGYTF
len: 15
d_gene: TRBD1
v_gene: TRBV5-1
j_gene: TRBJ1-2
abundance: many

CDR3nt: TGCAGTGCTAGAGATCCCCCCAGCACAGATACGCAGTATTTT
CDR3aa: CSARDPPSTDTQYF
len: 14
d_gene: -
v_gene: TRBV20-1
j_gene: TRBJ2-3
abundance: many

CDR3nt: TGTGCCAGCAGTTCCCCGGGACAGGGCAAGGCCTACGAGCAGTACTTC
CDR3aa: CASSSPGQGKAYEQYF
len: 16
d_gene: TRBD1
v_gene: TRBV28
j_gene: TRBJ2-7
abundance: few

CDR3nt: TGTGCCAGCAGTGGTTACGGGGCAGGGGGAGAAAAACTGTTTTTT
CDR3aa: CASSGYGAGGEKLFF
len: 15
d_gene: TRBD1
v_gene: TRBV6-1
j_gene: TRBJ1-4
abundance: -

CDR3nt: TGTGCCAGCAGGCGCGAGGGGGCGACTGGGGCCAACGTCCTGACTTTC
CDR3aa: CASRREGATGANVLTF
len: 16
d_gene: TRBD1
v_gene: TRBV6-1
j_gene: TRBJ2-6
abundance: many

CDR3nt: TGCGCCAGCGGACTAGCGGCTTTCGGGGGCACAGATACGCAGTATTTT
CDR3aa: CASGLAAFGGTDTQYF
len: 16
d_gene: TRBD2
v_gene: TRBV5-1
j_gene: TRBJ2-3
abundance: few

CDR3nt: TGTGCCATCAGTGAGGGACTAGCGGGTACCTACGAGCAGTACTTC
CDR3aa: CAISEGLAGTYEQYF
len: 15
d_gene: TRBD2
v_gene: TRBV10-3
j_gene: TRBJ2-7
abundance: -

CDR3nt: TGTGCCAGCAGTTTAAGCGGGACAGGGTCTAACGAGCAGTACTTC
CDR3aa: CASSLSGTGSNEQYF
len: 15
d_gene: TRBD1
v_gene: TRBV27
j_gene: TRBJ2-7
abundance: many

CDR3nt: TGCGCCAGCAGCTTGACTAGCGGGAGCACAGATACGCAGTATTTT
CDR3aa: CASSLTSGSTDTQYF
len: 15
d_gene: TRBD2
v_gene: TRBV5-1
j_gene: TRBJ2-3
abundance: many

CDR3nt: TGTGCCAGCAGTTTTAGACAGGGGTTTACAGATACGCAGTATTTT
CDR3aa: CASSFRQGFTDTQYF
len: 15
d_gene: TRBD1
v_gene: TRBV28
j_gene: TRBJ2-3
abundance: many

CDR3nt: TGTGCCAGCAGCCAAGGTCTAGCGGGTTCCAGCTACGAGCAGTACTTC
CDR3aa: CASSQGLAGSSYEQYF
len: 16
d_gene: TRBD2
v_gene: TRBV4-2
j_gene: TRBJ2-7
abundance: -

CDR3nt: TGTGCCACCAGCAGAGATCGCGCACTAGCGGGAGCCTACGAGCAGTACTTC
CDR3aa: CATSRDRALAGAYEQYF
len: 17
d_gene: TRBD2
v_gene: TRBV15
j_gene: TRBJ2-7
abundance: -

CDR3nt: TGTGCCAGCAGCATAAATTCCCGGGACTCTGAGCAGTTCTTC
CDR3aa: CASSINSRDSEQFF
len: 14
d_gene: -
v_gene: TRBV7-3
j_gene: TRBJ2-1
abundance: many

CDR3nt: TGCGCCAGCAGCTTTTCCGGACCGCCGAACACCGGGGAGCTGTTTTTT
CDR3aa: CASSFSGPPNTGELFF
len: 16
d_gene: -
v_gene: TRBV5-1
j_gene: TRBJ2-2
abundance: few

CDR3nt: TGTGCCTGGAGTAACGGATTCACCGGGGAGCTGTTTTTT
CDR3aa: CAWSNGFTGELFF
len: 13
d_gene: -
v_gene: TRBV30
j_gene: TRBJ2-2
abundance: -

CDR3nt: TGTGCCACCAGCAGAGTTCGCAATTCACCCCTCCACTTT
CDR3aa: CATSRVRNSPLHF
len: 13
d_gene: -
v_gene: TRBV15
j_gene: TRBJ1-6
abundance: -

CDR3nt: TGTGCCAGCAGCCCTACAGGGGGTGAGGCCTACGAGCAGTACTTC
CDR3aa: CASSPTGGEAYEQYF
len: 15
d_gene: TRBD1
v_gene: TRBV11-2
j_gene: TRBJ2-7
abundance: few

CDR3nt: TGCAGTGCTAGTCGGGCGGGTGAGCAGTTCTTC
CDR3aa: CSASRAGEQFF
len: 11
d_gene: -
v_gene: TRBV20-1
j_gene: TRBJ2-1
abundance: few

CDR3nt: TGCAGTGCCCGGGGAGGGCGGGAGCCATACGAGCAGTACTTC
CDR3aa: CSARGGREPYEQYF
len: 14
d_gene: TRBD2
v_gene: TRBV20-1
j_gene: TRBJ2-7
abundance: -

CDR3nt: TGTGCCAGCAGTTACCGCAGGGAGGATGAGCAGTTCTTC
CDR3aa: CASSYRREDEQFF
len: 13
d_gene: -
v_gene: TRBV6-2/TRBV6-3
j_gene: TRBJ2-1
abundance: many

CDR3nt: TGCGCCAGCAGCCTGACAGGAACTAGCAATCAGCCCCAGCATTTT
CDR3aa: CASSLTGTSNQPQHF
len: 15
d_gene: -
v_gene: TRBV5-1
j_gene: TRBJ1-5
abundance: many

CDR3nt: TGTGCCAGCAGTTTCCCTTGGAGGGGGCCTACCTACGAGCAGTACTTC
CDR3aa: CASSFPWRGPTYEQYF
len: 16
d_gene: -
v_gene: TRBV28
j_gene: TRBJ2-7
abundance: many

CDR3nt: TGTGCCAGCAGCTTAGGGTGGGGAGTCCGTCCTGAAGCTTTCTTT
CDR3aa: CASSLGWGVRPEAFF
len: 15
d_gene: -
v_gene: TRBV7-9
j_gene: TRBJ1-1
abundance: few

CDR3nt: TGTGCCAGCAGCCAATCCCCAGCGGGAGTTGAGACCCAGTACTTC
CDR3aa: CASSQSPAGVETQYF
len: 15
d_gene: TRBD2
v_gene: TRBV7-6
j_gene: TRBJ2-5
abundance: -

CDR3nt: TGTGCCAGTAGTATAGCAGGGGGGGGCGGTGAGCAGTTCTTC
CDR3aa: CASSIAGGGGEQFF
len: 14
d_gene: -
v_gene: TRBV19
j_gene: TRBJ2-1
abundance: many

CDR3nt: TGTGCCAGCAGGGACGGCCTTGGACAGCCCCAGCATTTT
CDR3aa: CASRDGLGQPQHF
len: 13
d_gene: -
v_gene: TRBV12-3/TRBV12-4
j_gene: TRBJ1-5
abundance: few

CDR3nt: TGTGCCAGCACCAAGGGACAGGGGGATCAGCCCCAGCATTTT
CDR3aa: CASTKGQGDQPQHF
len: 14
d_gene: TRBD1
v_gene: TRBV7-2
j_gene: TRBJ1-5
abundance: few

CDR3nt: TGTGCCAGCAGCTTAGGGGGACGCAGCTCTGGAAACACCATATATTTT
CDR3aa: CASSLGGRSSGNTIYF
len: 16
d_gene: -
v_gene: TRBV7-2
j_gene: TRBJ1-3
abundance: many

CDR3nt: TGTGCCAGCAGTTCACAGGGGAACTATGGCTACACCTTC
CDR3aa: CASSSQGNYGYTF
len: 13
d_gene: TRBD1
v_gene: TRBV12-3/TRBV12-4
j_gene: TRBJ1-2
abundance: many

CDR3nt: TGTGCCAGCAGCCCGCCCCTAGCGGTCCAAGAGACCCAGTACTTC
CDR3aa: CASSPPLAVQETQYF
len: 15
d_gene: TRBD2
v_gene: TRBV11-2
j_gene: TRBJ2-5
abundance: many

CDR3nt: TGTGCCAGCACCCCAGCCGGGGGGCGACGGTCACCCCTCCACTTT
CDR3aa: CASTPAGGRRSPLHF
len: 15
d_gene: -
v_gene: TRBV7-2
j_gene: TRBJ1-6
abundance: few

CDR3nt: TGTGCCAGCAGTTACCGGACAGGAAAGGTCGGAAACACTGAAGCTTTCTTT
CDR3aa: CASSYRTGKVGNTEAFF
len: 17
d_gene: TRBD1
v_gene: TRBV6-2/TRBV6-3
j_gene: TRBJ1-1
abundance: many

CDR3nt: TGTGCCAGCTCACCAAACTCTAATGAGCAGTTCTTC
CDR3aa: CASSPNSNEQFF
len: 12
d_gene: -
v_gene: TRBV18
j_gene: TRBJ2-1
abundance: -

CDR3nt: TGCAGTGCTAGAGGGGGGCAGGGGGCAGTCACCGGGGAGCTGTTTTTT
CDR3aa: CSARGGQGAVTGELFF
len: 16
d_gene: TRBD1
v_gene: TRBV20-1
j_gene: TRBJ2-2
abundance: -

CDR3nt: TGTGCCAGCAGTTACAAGGGGTTAGCCAAAAACATTCAGTACTTC
CDR3aa: CASSYKGLAKNIQYF
len: 15
d_gene: -
v_gene: TRBV6-2/TRBV6-3
j_gene: TRBJ2-4
abundance: many

CDR3nt: TGTGCCTGGAGTGGAACCGGGACCGTGGGCGATACGCAGTATTTT
CDR3aa: CAWSGTGTVGDTQYF
len: 15
d_gene: -
v_gene: TRBV30
j_gene: TRBJ2-3
abundance: many

CDR3nt: TGTGCCAGCAGCGGGCTCGGGACAGGCGATTATGGCTACACCTTC
CDR3aa: CASSGLGTGDYGYTF
len: 15
d_gene: TRBD1
v_gene: TRBV12-3/TRBV12-4
j_gene: TRBJ1-2
abundance: many

CDR3nt: TGTGCCAGCAGTTTAACGACAGGGACCGGGGAGCTGTTTTTT
CDR3aa: CASSLTTGTGELFF
len: 14
d_gene: TRBD1
v_gene: TRBV12-3/TRBV12-4
j_gene: TRBJ2-2
abundance: many

CDR3nt: TGTGCCAGCAGCCAGCTGGGACTAGCGGGAGATATCGTCGAGCAGTACTTC
CDR3aa: CASSQLGLAGDIVEQYF
len: 17
d_gene: TRBD2
v_gene: TRBV5-6
j_gene: TRBJ2-7
abundance: -

CDR3nt: TGTGCCAGCAGTTACTCGGGGGCAGAGACCCAGTACTTC
CDR3aa: CASSYSGAETQYF
len: 13
d_gene: -
v_gene: TRBV6-2/TRBV6-3
j_gene: TRBJ2-5
abundance: -